Detailed here is one T cell receptor beta chain. The method was immunoSEQ multiplex PCR; TCRdb's version includes in-frame clones alone and lacks a portion of them. The data show tens of thousands of clones, approximately 81% seen once. The data originate from a study of blood T cell repertoires in COVID-19. About the research overall: Spain, Italy and the United States supplied samples that represented acute and convalescent COVID-19.

Across 24 US areas, participants ranged in age from about 18 to 100 years. With 6 bases removed from V and 7 bases from J, the gap between germline ends came to 13 bases. CDR1 and CDR2 (germline): SGHRS, YFSETQ. The CDR3 totals 13 residues. This clonotype was obtained from a woman aged 35 to 49 with acute COVID-19. The rearrangement joins TRBV5-1 to TRBJ1-4; D is unresolved. Sequencing used PBMCs or T cells enriched from blood (not recorded which). DNA of the CDR3: TGCGCCAGCAACCCCGGCGGGAGTGAAAAACTGTTTTTT. It specifies CASNPGGSEKLFF.